This TCR beta chain was recorded in a study of T-cell memory formation after mild COVID-19. Study at large: TCR clusters mostly belonged to single donors. Study-level findings and limits: Later expanders leaned CD4+, whereas day 15 to 85 contracting clones were balanced CD4/CD8.

This clonotype was observed a few times. Antigen: not known. Sample barcodes and UMIs were carried by the TCR alpha and TCR beta cDNA libraries that 5'RACE generated with constant-segment primers. From the 5' RACE reads, TCRdb called clonotypes with MiXCR, one entry per CDR3 protein. The sample shows approximately 500,000 distinct CDR3 sequences, roughly 25% of them seen only once. Trimming removed 0 bases at V and 11 bases at J, with 14 bases between. Germline V gene sequence: CDR1 LGHDT, CDR2 YNNKEL (reference sequence). There are 14 residues in the CDR3. The V call is TRBV3-1, the J call TRBJ2-1, with D possibly TRBD2 on 6 matching bases. The TCR originated in an adult woman who had mild COVID-19 (a few samples of this study predate the infection). Cell type and time point are not known. The sequenced sample was PBMCs or a T cell subset sorted from them (not recorded which). The CDR3 protein is CASSQDRLAKKQFF. CDR3 bases: TGTGCCAGCAGCCAAGACCGTCTAGCGAAGAAGCAGTTCTTC.